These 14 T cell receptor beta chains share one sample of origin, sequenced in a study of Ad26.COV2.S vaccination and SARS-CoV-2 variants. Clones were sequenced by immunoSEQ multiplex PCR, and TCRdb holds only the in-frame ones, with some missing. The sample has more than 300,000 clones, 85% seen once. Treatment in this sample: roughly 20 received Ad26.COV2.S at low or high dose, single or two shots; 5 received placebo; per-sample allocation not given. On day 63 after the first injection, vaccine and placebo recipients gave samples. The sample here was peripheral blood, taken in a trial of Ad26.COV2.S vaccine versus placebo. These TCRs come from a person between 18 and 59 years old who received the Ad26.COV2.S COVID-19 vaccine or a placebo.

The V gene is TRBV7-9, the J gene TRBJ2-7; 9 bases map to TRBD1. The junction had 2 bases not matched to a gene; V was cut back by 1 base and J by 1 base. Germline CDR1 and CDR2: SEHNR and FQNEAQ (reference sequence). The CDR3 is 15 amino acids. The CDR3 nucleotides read TGTGCCAGCAGCTTAGAGGGGACAGGGTCCTACGAGCAGTACTTC. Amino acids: CASSLEGTGSYEQYF.

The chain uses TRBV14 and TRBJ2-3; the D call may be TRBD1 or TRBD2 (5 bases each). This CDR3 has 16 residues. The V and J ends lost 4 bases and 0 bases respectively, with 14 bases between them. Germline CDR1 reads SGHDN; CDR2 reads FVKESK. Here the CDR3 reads CASSPTMWGSTDTQYF. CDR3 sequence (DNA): TGTGCCAGCAGCCCAACGATGTGGGGGAGCACAGATACGCAGTATTTT.

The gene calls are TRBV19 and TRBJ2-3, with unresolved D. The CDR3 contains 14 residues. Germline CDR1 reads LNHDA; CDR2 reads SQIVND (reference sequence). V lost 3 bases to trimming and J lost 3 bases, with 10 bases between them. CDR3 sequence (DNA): TGTGCCAGTAGTATCACCTCCGGGACAGATACGCAGTATTTT. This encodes CASSITSGTDTQYF.

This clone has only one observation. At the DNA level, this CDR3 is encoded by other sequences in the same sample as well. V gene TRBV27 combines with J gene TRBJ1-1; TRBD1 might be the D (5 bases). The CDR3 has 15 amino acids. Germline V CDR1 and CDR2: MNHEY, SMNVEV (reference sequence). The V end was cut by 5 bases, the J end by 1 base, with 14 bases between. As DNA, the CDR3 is TGTGCCAGCAGTCAAAGACAGCTATCGAACACTGAAGCTTTCTTT. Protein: CASSQRQLSNTEAFF.

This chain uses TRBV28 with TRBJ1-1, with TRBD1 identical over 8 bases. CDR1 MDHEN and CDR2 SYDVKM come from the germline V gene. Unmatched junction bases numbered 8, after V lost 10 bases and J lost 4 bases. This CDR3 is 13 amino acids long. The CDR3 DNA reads TGTGCCATCTCCAGGGGGCTAGGCACTGAAGCTTTCTTT. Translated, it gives CAISRGLGTEAFF.

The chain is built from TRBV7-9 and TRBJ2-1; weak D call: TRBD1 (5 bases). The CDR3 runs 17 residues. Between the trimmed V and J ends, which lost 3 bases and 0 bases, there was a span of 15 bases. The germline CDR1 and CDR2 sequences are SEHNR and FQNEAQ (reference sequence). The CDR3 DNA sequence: TGTGCCAGCAGCTTGGTTGGACACCTAAGCTCCTACAATGAGCAGTTCTTC. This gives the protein CASSLVGHLSSYNEQFF.

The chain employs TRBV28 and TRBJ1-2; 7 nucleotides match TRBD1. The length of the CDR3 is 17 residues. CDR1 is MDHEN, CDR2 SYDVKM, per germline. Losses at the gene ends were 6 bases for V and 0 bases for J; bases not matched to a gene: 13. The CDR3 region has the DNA TGTGCCAGCAGCCCTGGCGTTCGGACAGGAACTAACTATGGCTACACCTTC. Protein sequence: CASSPGVRTGTNYGYTF.

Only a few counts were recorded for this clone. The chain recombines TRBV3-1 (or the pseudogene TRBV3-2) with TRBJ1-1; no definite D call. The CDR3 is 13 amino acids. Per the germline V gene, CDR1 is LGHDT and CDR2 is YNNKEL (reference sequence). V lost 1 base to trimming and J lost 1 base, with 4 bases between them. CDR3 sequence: CASSQVKNTEAFF. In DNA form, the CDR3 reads TGTGCCAGCAGCCAAGTCAAGAACACTGAAGCTTTCTTT.

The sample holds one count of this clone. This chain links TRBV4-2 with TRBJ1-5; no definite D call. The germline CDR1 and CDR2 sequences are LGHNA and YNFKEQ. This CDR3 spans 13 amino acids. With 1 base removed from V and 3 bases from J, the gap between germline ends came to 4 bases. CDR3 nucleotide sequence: TGTGCCAGCAGCCAAGGGCCCAATCAGCCCCAGCATTTT. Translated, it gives CASSQGPNQPQHF.

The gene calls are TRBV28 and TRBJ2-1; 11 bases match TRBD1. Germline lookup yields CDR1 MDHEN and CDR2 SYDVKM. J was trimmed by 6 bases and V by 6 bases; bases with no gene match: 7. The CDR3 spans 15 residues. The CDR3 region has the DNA TGTGCCAGCAGGGGGACAGGGGGGACGGGCAATGAGCAGTTCTTC. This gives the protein CASRGTGGTGNEQFF. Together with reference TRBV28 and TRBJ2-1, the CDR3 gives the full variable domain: DVKVTQSSRYLVKRTGEKVFLECVQDMDHENMFWYRQDPGLGLRLIYFSYDVKMKEKGDIPEGYSVSREKKERFSLILESASTNQTSMYLCASRGTGGTGNEQFFGPGTRLTVL.

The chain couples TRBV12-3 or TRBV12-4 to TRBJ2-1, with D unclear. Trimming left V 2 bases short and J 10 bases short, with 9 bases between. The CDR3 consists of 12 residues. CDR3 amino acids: CASSLTGEEQFF. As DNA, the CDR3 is TGTGCCAGCAGTTTAACGGGCGAAGAGCAGTTCTTC.

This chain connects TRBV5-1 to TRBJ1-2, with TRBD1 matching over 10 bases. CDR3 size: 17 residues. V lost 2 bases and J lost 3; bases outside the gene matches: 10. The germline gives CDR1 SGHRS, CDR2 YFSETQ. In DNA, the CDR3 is TGCGCCAGCAGCTTTTCACAAGGACAGGGGGGAGACTATGGCTACACCTTC. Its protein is CASSFSQGQGGDYGYTF.

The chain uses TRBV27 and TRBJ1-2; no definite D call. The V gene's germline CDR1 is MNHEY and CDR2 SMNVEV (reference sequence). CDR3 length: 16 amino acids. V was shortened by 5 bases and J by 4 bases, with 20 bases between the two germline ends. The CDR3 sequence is CASSPQWQSTFYGYTF. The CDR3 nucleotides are TGTGCCAGCAGTCCACAGTGGCAGAGCACCTTCTATGGCTACACCTTC.

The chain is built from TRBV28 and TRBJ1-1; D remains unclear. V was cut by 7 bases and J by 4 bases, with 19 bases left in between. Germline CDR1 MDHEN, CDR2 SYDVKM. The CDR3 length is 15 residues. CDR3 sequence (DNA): TGTGCCAGCATCCCGACCCGAGGACCCCCCACTGAAGCTTTCTTT. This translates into CASIPTRGPPTEAFF.